This TCR beta chain was profiled in a study of beta chain features in type 1 diabetes. Markers CD45RO/CCR7/CD25/CD127/CD95/CD27 served to sort CD4+ naive, central memory, regulatory and stem cell-like memory cells. Whole-study findings and limits: Fewer junction insertions and more nucleotide deletions appeared in type 1 diabetes patients. For patients, the naive, central memory and Treg TCRB repertoires appeared more alike than for healthy donors.

As for this clone: Its antigen remains unknown.

The entirety of the isolated RNA underwent reverse transcription, so expressed TCRB transcripts were sequenced. Using immunoSEQ multiplex PCR, the repertoire was profiled, and TCRdb retains in-frame clones only, with some absent. This repertoire shows over 150,000 clones, around 8% found once; its top ten account for 0.65%. The germline gives CDR1 MNHEY, CDR2 SMNVEV (reference sequence). Between the trimmed V and J ends, which lost 6 bases and 2 bases, there was a span of 5 bases. CDR3 length equals 11 residues. Sample: central memory CD4+ T cells from blood. This chain uses TRBV27 with TRBJ2-7, with D unresolved. The sequence was collected from a man between 18 and 29 years old in good health. CDR3 sequence: CASRSTYEQYF. CDR3 sequence (DNA): TGTGCCAGCAGGTCTACCTACGAGCAGTACTTC.